This T cell receptor beta chain was recorded in a study of immune evolution from preneoplasia to lung adenocarcinoma. Findings and caveats of the study: Top clone share appeared to fall from AAH through AIS, MIA, adenocarcinoma.

A note on this clone: What it binds is not known.

The CDR3 is made up of 15 amino acids. The germline V and J ends were trimmed by 2 bases and 11 bases, with 21 bases remaining between them. Germline CDR1 is MNHEY and CDR2 is SVGAGI. Produced via immunoSEQ multiplex PCR; TCRdb's table is partial and in-frame only. The data contain about 9,000 clones, about three quarters of them singletons. The chain has TRBV6-5 and TRBJ1-1, with D maybe TRBD1 (6 bases). The origin of this receptor is a person between 55 and 80 years old with lung adenocarcinoma. Sequenced sample: FFPE lung adenocarcinoma in situ tissue. The CDR3, as DNA: TGTGCCAGCAGTTACGGGGCGAGGGGGGACCTCTGGGCTTTCTTT. Translation gives CASSYGARGDLWAFF.